This is a list of T cell receptor beta chains from one sample in a study of CD8+CD57+ T cells in acquired aplastic anemia. TCRdb analysed the reads with MiXCR anew, one entry per CDR3 protein. The sample includes about 180,000 distinct CDR3 sequences, 55% to 65% of them seen just once. Sequences were obtained from sorted CD4+, CD8+, or CD8+CD57+ T cells (not recorded which) from PBMCs. These receptors were obtained from a human donor with aplastic anemia. Both conserved end residues are part of each CDR3. The order of the fields is V gene, clone size, J gene, D gene, CDR3 length, CDR3 DNA, CDR3 protein. D genes are given only for firm matches. Rows give clone size only sometimes, using once, few, many, or a class for an expanded clone.

TRBV4-1	many	TRBJ2-7	-	16	TGCGCCAGCAGCCAAGATAATAGGACGGTCCCCTACGAGCAGTACTTC	CASSQDNRTVPYEQYF
TRBV6-5	-	TRBJ1-3	TRBD1	16	TGTGCCAGCAGCCTGAGTGGACAGGGCTCTGGAAACACCATATATTTT	CASSLSGQGSGNTIYF
TRBV20-1	many	TRBJ1-2	-	14	TGCAGTGCTAGAGATTGGGGTTTGGACTATGGCTACACCTTC	CSARDWGLDYGYTF
TRBV5-1	many	TRBJ2-7	-	15	TGCGCCAGCAGCTTGGAGGGGCAGCTCCGCTACGAGCAGTACTTC	CASSLEGQLRYEQYF
TRBV27	many	TRBJ1-1	-	12	TGTGCCAGCAGAACAGGGCCCACTGAAGCTTTCTTT	CASRTGPTEAFF
TRBV7-9	-	TRBJ2-5	-	15	TGTGCCAGCAGCTCATTCCGGGACCGCCAAGAGACCCAGTACTTC	CASSSFRDRQETQYF
TRBV19	-	TRBJ2-7	TRBD1	12	TGTGCCACTGGACAGGGACCCTACGAGCAGTACTTC	CATGQGPYEQYF
TRBV20-1	-	TRBJ2-5	TRBD1	15	TGCAGTGTAACGACCTCGGACAGGGACCAAGAGACCCAGTACTTC	CSVTTSDRDQETQYF
TRBV5-1	-	TRBJ2-1	-	14	TGCGCCAGCAGCAGCACCGGGCCGCACAATGAGCAGTTCTTC	CASSSTGPHNEQFF
TRBV5-1	-	TRBJ2-7	-	16	TGCGCCAGCAGCTTGGCCGGGCAGAATCCTTTCTACGAGCAGTACTTC	CASSLAGQNPFYEQYF
TRBV29-1	-	TRBJ1-2	TRBD1	13	TGCAGCGTTGTAGGGACAGAAGACTATGGCTACACCTTC	CSVVGTEDYGYTF
TRBV12-3/TRBV12-4	-	TRBJ2-7	-	13	TGTGCCAGCAGAAGGGGGAGACTCTACGAGCAGTACTTC	CASRRGRLYEQYF
TRBV6-4	-	TRBJ2-7	TRBD2	15	TGTGCCAGCAAGGGACTAGCGGGTATATCCTACGAGCAGTACTTC	CASKGLAGISYEQYF
TRBV6-1	many	TRBJ2-3	TRBD2	14	TGTGCCAGCACGAGCGGACTAGCGACAGATACGCAGTATTTT	CASTSGLATDTQYF
TRBV20-1	-	TRBJ1-6	TRBD1	13	TGCAGTGCTAGAGATTGGGACAGGTTTCCCCTCCACTTT	CSARDWDRFPLHF
TRBV24-1	-	TRBJ2-5	TRBD2	17	TGTGCCACCAGTGATCCAGGACTAGCGGGAGGGGACGAGACCCAGTACTTC	CATSDPGLAGGDETQYF
TRBV5-1	-	TRBJ1-1	TRBD1	15	TGCGCCGGCAGCTTGGCCGGGACAGGGAACACTGAAGCTTTCTTT	CAGSLAGTGNTEAFF
TRBV7-9	-	TRBJ1-6	-	13	TGTGCCAGCAGCTTAGTGGCAGATTCACCCCTCCACTTT	CASSLVADSPLHF
TRBV7-2	-	TRBJ1-5	TRBD1	15	TGTGCCAGCAGCTATGCCGGGACAGGTTATCAGCCCCAGCATTTT	CASSYAGTGYQPQHF
TRBV20-1	-	TRBJ2-7	TRBD1	14	TGCAGTGCTAGAGGACAGGGAATAACCTACGAGCAGTACTTC	CSARGQGITYEQYF
TRBV10-3	-	TRBJ1-1	-	12	TGTGCCATCAGTGACCGTATCCCTGAAGCTTTCTTT	CAISDRIPEAFF
TRBV12-5	many	TRBJ1-1	TRBD1	14	TGTGCTAGTGGACAAGACAGGGGGCGGACTGAAGCTTTCTTT	CASGQDRGRTEAFF
TRBV7-3	-	TRBJ2-1	-	17	TGTGCCAGCAGCTTAACGCAGGCCAGGCTCTCCTACAATGAGCAGTTCTTC	CASSLTQARLSYNEQFF
TRBV6-2/TRBV6-3	-	TRBJ2-3	-	13	TGTGCCAGCGCCGGGGCCAATTCAGATACGCAGTATTTT	CASAGANSDTQYF
TRBV24-1	-	TRBJ2-1	TRBD1	16	TGTGCCACCAGTGATCCTGGGACAGGGCAAGAAGATGAGCAGTTCTTC	CATSDPGTGQEDEQFF
TRBV30	-	TRBJ1-1	-	12	TGTGCCTGGCGGGGACCCGGCACTGTAGCTTTCTTT	CAWRGPGTVAFF
TRBV7-8	many	TRBJ2-6	-	16	TGTGCCAGCAGCTTAGGAGGGGCGGCTGGGGCCAACGTCCTGACTTTC	CASSLGGAAGANVLTF